This T cell receptor (beta chain) was identified in a study of blood T cell repertoires in COVID-19. Study background: Donors in the United States, Italy and Spain gave samples during acute or convalescent COVID-19. Sample material is recorded as cDNA or gDNA derived from T cells, B-cell-depleted T cells, or PBMCs.

Trimming pared 1 base from V and 3 bases from J, leaving 7 bases between. The CDR3 consists of 13 residues. Authors' methods: Estimation of nucleated cell counts relied on the amplification of reference gene primers. Only in-frame clones appear in the TCRdb table, and some are missing; sequencing was by immunoSEQ multiplex PCR. Clone size and the V and J calls come from that table; the DNA yielded D and trimming. The profile shows 150,000 to 200,000 clones, roughly four fifths of them singletons. This clone was counted ten times or more. Seattle-derived patients entered the study during active infection and were followed longitudinally.

This sequence was found in a woman of 80 years or more with COVID-19, enrolled during active disease. Sequences were obtained from peripheral blood. The rearrangement joins TRBV12-3 or TRBV12-4 to TRBJ2-7; D ambiguous. The CDR3 bases are TGTGCCAGCAGTTTAGGACAAATCTACGAGCAGTACTTC. As protein: CASSLGQIYEQYF.